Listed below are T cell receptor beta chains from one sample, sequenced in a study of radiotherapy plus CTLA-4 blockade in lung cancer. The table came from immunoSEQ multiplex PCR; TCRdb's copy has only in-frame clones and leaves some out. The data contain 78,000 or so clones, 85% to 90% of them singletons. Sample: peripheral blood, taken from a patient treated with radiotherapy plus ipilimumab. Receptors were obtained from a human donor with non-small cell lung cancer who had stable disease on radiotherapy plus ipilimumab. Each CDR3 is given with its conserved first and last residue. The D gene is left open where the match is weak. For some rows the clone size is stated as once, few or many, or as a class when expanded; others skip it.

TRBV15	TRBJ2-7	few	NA	TGTGCCACCAGCAGAGTCAGGGACGAGCAGTACTTC	CATSRVRDEQYF
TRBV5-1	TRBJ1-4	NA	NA	TGCGCCAGCAGCTTAACAGACCCCTATGAAAAACTGTTTTTT	CASSLTDPYEKLFF
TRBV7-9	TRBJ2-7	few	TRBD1	TGTGCCAGCAGCCCGGACAGGAGACGAACCTACGAGCAGTACTTC	CASSPDRRRTYEQYF
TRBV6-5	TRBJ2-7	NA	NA	TGTGCCAGCAATCGGGACAACTTCTACGAGCAGTACTTC	CASNRDNFYEQYF
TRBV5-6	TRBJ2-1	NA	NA	TGTGCCAGCAGCTTGGGATCCCACAATGAGCAGTTCTTC	CASSLGSHNEQFF
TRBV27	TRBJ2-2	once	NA	TGTGCCAGCAGTTTAGTAGGGTCCAGCACCGGGGAGCTGTTTTTT	CASSLVGSSTGELFF
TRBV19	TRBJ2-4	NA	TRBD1	TGTGCCACACGATTCCGGACAGGAGATTTAGCCAAAAACATTCAGTACTTC	CATRFRTGDLAKNIQYF
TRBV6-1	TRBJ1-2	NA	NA	TGTGCCAGCAGTGAAGTCGGGGTTGGCGATGGCTACACCTTC	CASSEVGVGDGYTF
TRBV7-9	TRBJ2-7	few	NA	TGTGCCAGCAGCTCCCGGACTGGGAATAGGGGCGAGCAGTACTTC	CASSSRTGNRGEQYF
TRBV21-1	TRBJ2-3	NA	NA	TGTGCCAGCAGCAAATCCCTTACCTCGCTGGGGACTAGCGGGGGACCTAGCACAGATACGCAGTATTTT	CASSKSLTSLGTSGGPSTDTQYF
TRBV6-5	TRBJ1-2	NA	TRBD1	TGTGCCAGCAGCCGACATGACAGGGGGTATGGCTACACCTTC	CASSRHDRGYGYTF